These 11 T cell receptor beta chains were sequenced from one sample in a study of blood T cells in healthy people across ages. The use of a sample-barcoded 5' primer and a J-beta primer mix characterized a second PCR of about 7 to 12 cycles. TCRdb independently ran MiXCR on the 5' RACE reads; one entry per CDR3 protein. Of roughly 570,000 distinct CDR3 sequences in the sample, roughly a quarter are singletons; the top ten hold less than 20%. Material for sequencing was blood. The receptor set was obtained from a woman between 70 and 85 years old in good health.

This clonotype was found a few times. The chain carries TRBV21-1 and TRBJ2-7; the D call TRBD1 from the table was never checked on the DNA. TRBV21-1 is shown as a pseudogene. CDR3 length: 19 residues. The CDR3 DNA reads TGTGCCAGCAGCACCTGCCGGGACAGGGGGCTTGGTTTGGCCTACGAGCAGTACTTC. Translated: CASSTCRDRGLGLAYEQYF.

The chain recombines TRBV7-3 with TRBJ2-1, with 12 positions matching TRBD2. Germline-derived CDR1 and CDR2 are SGHTA and FQGTGA. Losses at the gene ends were 10 bases for V and 0 bases for J; bases not matched to a gene: 7. The CDR3 loop spans 16 amino acids. The CDR3, as DNA: TGTGCCACCCGGACTAGCGGGGATAGCTCCTACAATGAGCAGTTCTTC. Protein sequence: CATRTSGDSSYNEQFF. The full variable domain, its missing parts supplied by reference TRBV7-3 and TRBJ2-1, is GAGVSQTPSNKVTEKGKYVELRCDPISGHTALYWYRQSLGQGPEFLIYFQGTGAADDSGLPNDRFFAVRPEGSVSTLKIQRTERGDSAVYLCATRTSGDSSYNEQFFGPGTRLTVL.

The rearrangement links TRBV2 to TRBJ1-4; the D is unclear. Per germline, CDR1 SNHLY and CDR2 FYNNEI. This CDR3 is built from 13 residues. The V end lost 6 bases, the J end lost 7 bases, and 12 bases lay between the germline ends. CDR3 region: CASSRQVLEKLFF. As DNA, the CDR3 is TGTGCCAGCAGCCGTCAGGTTCTTGAAAAACTGTTTTTT.

This clonotype was seen many times. This sequence joins TRBV7-2 and TRBJ2-3, with TRBD2 matching over 12 bases. With 6 bases clipped from V and 5 bases from J, the junction kept 24 bases outside the gene matches. This CDR3 contains 21 residues. The germline V gene has CDR1 SGHTA and CDR2 FQGNSA. CDR3 in amino acids: CASSSAPHVRASGGAQDTQYF. In nucleotides, the CDR3 is TGTGCCAGCAGTTCAGCCCCCCACGTTCGGGCTAGCGGGGGGGCGCAAGATACGCAGTATTTT.

About this clonotype: Relative to the germline gene, one junction end is altered; a read error may explain this. J is TRBJ1-3 and V is TRBV7-2; D perhaps matches TRBD1 (6 bases). This CDR3 has 17 amino acids. CDR1 is SGHTA, CDR2 FQGNSA, per germline. The CDR3 DNA sequence: TGTGCCAGCAGCTTCAGCCAGGGGCCGAGCTCTAGAAACACCATATATTTT. The encoded protein is CASSFSQGPSSRNTIYF.

The chain employs TRBV27 and TRBJ2-7; 7 nucleotides align to TRBD1. Germline CDR1 reads MNHEY; CDR2 reads SMNVEV (reference sequence). This CDR3 region has 14 residues. Trimming at V came to 4 bases and at J to 1 base, leaving 4 bases not matched to a gene. CDR3 in amino acids: CASSSPDRSYEQYF. CDR3 DNA: TGTGCCAGCAGTTCCCCGGACAGGTCCTACGAGCAGTACTTC.

V gene TRBV5-1 combines with J gene TRBJ2-2, with D possibly called TRBD1 or TRBD2 (6 bases each). V lost 0 bases, J lost 3 bases, and 15 bases lay in between. This CDR3 spans 17 amino acids. Per germline, CDR1 SGHRS and CDR2 YFSETQ. CDR3 loop: CASSLAGRGAHTGELFF. CDR3 in DNA: TGCGCCAGCAGCTTGGCCGGAAGGGGGGCTCACACCGGGGAGCTGTTTTTT.

J is TRBJ2-6 and V is TRBV7-9; maybe TRBD2 (6 bases). CDR3 length: 16 residues. The germline V gene encodes CDR1 SEHNR and CDR2 FQNEAQ (reference sequence). Trimming shortened V by 4 bases and J by 6 bases, and 16 bases separated the two germline ends. CDR3 region: CASSYFGGREANVLTF. The CDR3, as DNA: TGTGCCAGCAGCTATTTCGGGGGTCGCGAGGCCAACGTCCTGACTTTC.

This clonotype was observed a handful of times. The rearrangement joins TRBV25-1 to TRBJ1-6; no clear D. CDR1 is MGHDK, CDR2 SYGVNS, per germline. Trimming took off 1 base at V and 10 bases at J, with 14 bases between the two ends. This CDR3 spans 15 amino acids. CDR3: CASSESGGWVSPLHF. The CDR3 coding sequence is TGTGCCAGCAGTGAATCGGGAGGGTGGGTATCACCCCTCCACTTT.

A few counts support this clonotype. The V call is TRBV12-3 or TRBV12-4, the J call TRBJ2-3; weak D call: TRBD2 (5 bases). There are 14 residues in the CDR3. V lost 11 bases, J lost 1 base, and 16 bases lay in between. CDR3 sequence: CAGNGGYRTDTQYF. Written as DNA, the CDR3 is TGTGCCGGAAACGGAGGATACCGCACAGATACGCAGTATTTT.

This clonotype was observed a few times. The CDR3 DNA sequence: TGTGCCAGCATTTGGTCTGGGGGGATCACTGAAGCTTTCTTT. Its protein product is CASIWSGGITEAFF. This chain links TRBV12-3 or TRBV12-4 with TRBJ1-1, with D perhaps TRBD1 (5 bases). Trimming took off 7 bases at V and 4 bases at J, with 16 bases between the two ends. CDR3 length: 14 amino acids.